These 25 T cell receptor beta chains originate from one sample sequenced in a study of CD8+ T cells in alopecia areata. The treatment: oral pan-JAK inhibitor, 5-10 mg twice daily. Following extraction, RNA underwent reverse transcription to cDNA, which served as the sequencing template. The table came from immunoSEQ multiplex PCR; TCRdb's copy has only in-frame clones and leaves some out. Of 200,000 to 250,000 clones in the sample, around 66% were seen once. The sequences come from CD4+ T cells sorted from blood, collected around week 42, from a patient treated with tofacitinib. These receptors all stem from a human donor with alopecia areata.

This chain uses TRBV14 with TRBJ1-2, with a possible D match to TRBD1 (6 bases). Between the trimmed V and J ends, which lost 1 base and 8 bases, there was a span of 14 bases. The length of the CDR3 is 14 residues. CDR1 is SGHDN and CDR2 is FVKESK in the germline V gene. CDR3 DNA: TGTGCCAGCAGCCAAGTCACAGGGACCTCCGGCTACACCTTC. Its translation is CASSQVTGTSGYTF.

The chain is built from TRBV20-1 and TRBJ2-7, with D unclear. Per the germline V gene, CDR1 is DFQATT and CDR2 is SNEGSKA (reference sequence). Between the trimmed V and J ends, which lost 8 bases and 1 base, there was a span of 6 bases. This CDR3 has 10 residues. CDR3: CSTKSYEQYF. The CDR3 DNA is TGCAGTACGAAGTCCTACGAGCAGTACTTC.

The chain links TRBV30 to TRBJ1-2; 8 bases match TRBD1. The junction had 1 base not matched to a gene; V was cut back by 5 bases and J by 5 bases. The CDR3 covers 11 residues. CDR1 is GTSNPN and CDR2 is SVGIG in the germline V gene (reference sequence). CDR3 bases: TGTGCCTGGCAGGGGGCGTATGGCTACACCTTC. The encoded protein is CAWQGAYGYTF. The full variable domain, with the rest looked up from reference TRBV30 and TRBJ1-2, is SQTIHQWPATLVQPVGSPLSLECTVEGTSNPNLYWYRQAAGRGLQLLFYSVGIGQISSEVPQNLSASRPQDRQFILSSKKLLLSDSGFYLCAWQGAYGYTFGSGTRLTVV.

This clone was counted only a few times. This chain links TRBV29-1 with TRBJ1-2; D not resolved. CDR3 length: 13 residues. Germline lookup yields CDR1 SQVTM and CDR2 ANQGSEA. Trimming took off 3 bases at V and 5 bases at J, with 13 bases between the two ends. CDR3 DNA sequence: TGCAGCGTTGACTCAGCCAACCTATATGGCTACACCTTC. Translating it yields CSVDSANLYGYTF. The variable domain in full, with the rest retrieved from reference TRBV29-1 and TRBJ1-2, is SAVISQKPSRDICQRGTSLTIQCQVDSQVTMMFWYRQQPGQSLTLIATANQGSEATYESGFVIDKFPISRPNLTFSTLTVSNMSPEDSSIYLCSVDSANLYGYTFGSGTRLTVV.

The chain joins TRBV28 to TRBJ2-7; no definite D call. The CDR3 consists of 14 residues. V was shortened by 7 bases and J by 4 bases, with 17 bases between the two germline ends. The V gene's germline CDR1 is MDHEN and CDR2 SYDVKM. CDR3 in amino acids: CASTTGVELYEQYF. DNA for the CDR3: TGTGCCAGCACGACGGGTGTCGAGTTGTACGAGCAGTACTTC.

The chain joins TRBV7-9 to TRBJ1-5; a possible D gene is TRBD1 (5 bases). This CDR3 has 13 residues. V lost 5 bases to trimming and J lost 7 bases, with 12 bases between them. The germline V gene has CDR1 SEHNR and CDR2 FQNEAQ (reference sequence). This chain's CDR3 is CASSPGARQPQHF. DNA of the CDR3: TGTGCCAGCAGCCCCGGGGCGCGCCAGCCCCAGCATTTT. The variable domain in full, completed from reference TRBV7-9 and TRBJ1-5, reads DTGVSQNPRHKITKRGQNVTFRCDPISEHNRLYWYRQTLGQGPEFLTYFQNEAQLEKSRLLSDRFSAERPKGSFSTLEIQRTEQGDSAMYLCASSPGARQPQHFGDGTRLSIL.

This clone was detected once. This chain uses TRBV29-1 with TRBJ2-1; 11 bases agree with TRBD2. The CDR3 sequence is 13 residues long. V lost 7 bases to trimming and J lost 7 bases; unmatched junction nucleotides: 6. Germline V gene lookup returns CDR1 SQVTM and CDR2 ANQGSEA. Written as DNA, the CDR3 is TGCAGCGGGTATAGACTAGCGGGGAATGAGCAGTTCTTC. Residues: CSGYRLAGNEQFF.

This chain links TRBV12-5 with TRBJ1-1; 7 positions agree with TRBD1. Germline CDR1 reads LGHNT; CDR2 reads FRNRAP. V shed 5 bases, J shed 1 base, and the junction held 13 bases outside the gene matches. This CDR3 comprises 17 residues. CDR3 region: CASGLHKGAGWNTEAFF. Here the CDR3 DNA reads TGTGCTAGTGGTCTACATAAGGGGGCGGGTTGGAACACTGAAGCTTTCTTT.

This chain links TRBV29-1 with TRBJ2-3, with D tentatively TRBD1 (5 bases). CDR1 and CDR2 (germline): SQVTM, ANQGSEA. CDR3 size: 11 residues. V shed 5 bases and J shed 4 bases, with 7 bases lying between them. In nucleotides, the CDR3 is TGCAGCGTTCAGGGTGCAGATACGCAGTATTTT. Its protein product is CSVQGADTQYF.

This clone was observed a few times. The chain joins TRBV11-2 to TRBJ2-5, with 8 bases that match TRBD2. J was trimmed by 4 bases and V by 2 bases; bases with no gene match: 12. CDR1 and CDR2 from the germline V gene are SGHAT and FQNNGV. This CDR3 is 17 amino acids long. The chain's CDR3 is CASSLYPFRGGRETQYF. The CDR3 bases are TGTGCCAGCAGCTTATACCCTTTTCGGGGGGGCCGAGAGACCCAGTACTTC.

The chain recombines TRBV30 with TRBJ2-3; a weak D match, TRBD2 (6 bases). The CDR3 is 12 residues long. Germline CDR1 reads GTSNPN; CDR2 reads SVGIG (reference sequence). Between the trimmed V and J ends, which lost 4 bases and 6 bases, there was a span of 11 bases. The CDR3 sequence is CAWKREADTQYF. CDR3 bases: TGTGCCTGGAAGAGGGAGGCGGATACGCAGTATTTT.

The chain recombines TRBV2 with TRBJ2-3; TRBD1 is a possible D gene (6 bases). Germline CDR1 and CDR2: SNHLY and FYNNEI. CDR3 length: 14 amino acids. Trimming pared 1 base from V and 2 bases from J, leaving 7 bases between. In DNA form, the CDR3 reads TGTGCCAGCAGTGAAGGGGACACCACAGATACGCAGTATTTT. It yields the protein CASSEGDTTDTQYF.

This clone was seen only a few times. The gene calls are TRBV5-1 and TRBJ1-2; possible D gene TRBD1, 5 bases. V was cut by 4 bases and J by 3 bases, with 16 bases left in between. Looked up from germline, CDR1 is SGHRS and CDR2 is YFSETQ. CDR3 size: 15 residues. The CDR3 region is CASSTGTDLHYGYTF. The CDR3 DNA is TGCGCCAGCAGCACCGGGACTGACCTTCACTATGGCTACACCTTC. The whole variable domain, filled in from reference TRBV5-1 and TRBJ1-2, reads KAGVTQTPRYLIKTRGQQVTLSCSPISGHRSVSWYQQTPGQGLQFLFEYFSETQRNKGNFPGRFSGRQFSNSRSEMNVSTLELGDSALYLCASSTGTDLHYGYTFGSGTRLTVV.

CDR3: CSARLVAEAFF. The CDR3 nucleotides read TGCAGTGCTAGACTGGTAGCTGAAGCTTTCTTT. The chain has TRBV20-1 and TRBJ1-1; D not certain. V lost 2 bases, J lost 6 bases, and 7 bases lay in between. Germline values: CDR1 DFQATT, CDR2 SNEGSKA (reference sequence). The CDR3 extends over 11 amino acids.

The chain couples TRBV5-1 to TRBJ2-3; 8 bases are a match to TRBD1. The CDR3 loop spans 15 amino acids. Trimming removed 4 bases from V and 5 bases from J; junction bases left unmatched: 9. Per germline, CDR1 SGHRS and CDR2 YFSETQ. Written as DNA, the CDR3 is TGCGCCAGCAGCACGGACAGGGTGTCTATAGATACGCAGTATTTT. Residues: CASSTDRVSIDTQYF.

The CDR3 sequence: CASSSLPRGPNTEAFF. CDR3 DNA sequence: TGCGCCAGCAGCTCTTTACCTAGGGGGCCGAACACTGAAGCTTTCTTT. The chain has TRBV4-1 and TRBJ1-1; 7 nucleotides agree with TRBD1. V was clipped by 5 bases and J by 1 base; unmatched bases: 10. Looked up from germline, CDR1 is MGHRA and CDR2 is YSYEKL. CDR3 length: 16 amino acids.

Note on this clone: Other nucleotide sequences in the sample specify the same CDR3. This chain links TRBV29-1 with TRBJ1-1; D uncertain. This CDR3 is built from 14 residues. Germline CDR1 reads SQVTM; CDR2 reads ANQGSEA. The germline V and J ends were trimmed by 1 base and 1 base, with 10 bases remaining between them. The CDR3 here is CSVEAPLSNTEAFF. CDR3 nucleotides: TGCAGCGTTGAAGCCCCTTTATCGAACACTGAAGCTTTCTTT.

The rearrangement links TRBV27 to TRBJ2-6, with D tentatively TRBD1 or TRBD2 (5 bases each). Germline lookup yields CDR1 MNHEY and CDR2 SMNVEV (reference sequence). The CDR3 covers 14 residues. Between the trimmed V and J ends, which lost 10 bases and 1 base, there was a span of 11 bases. CDR3: CATMGVSGANVLTF. DNA for the CDR3: TGTGCCACCATGGGGGTTTCTGGGGCCAACGTCCTGACTTTC. Combining the CDR3 with reference TRBV27 and TRBJ2-6 gives the whole variable domain EAQVTQNPRYLITVTGKKLTVTCSQNMNHEYMSWYRQDPGLGLRQIYYSMNVEVTDKGDVPEGYKVSRKEKRNFPLILESPSPNQTSLYFCATMGVSGANVLTFGAGSRLTVL.

The chain has TRBV5-6 and TRBJ2-2, with D hard to call. The V end was cut by 4 bases, the J end by 0 bases, with 10 bases between. Germline V lookup: CDR1 SGHDT, CDR2 YYEEEE. This CDR3 has 15 amino acids. The CDR3 sequence is CASSGVDTNTGELFF. CDR3 sequence (DNA): TGTGCCAGCAGCGGGGTCGATACGAACACCGGGGAGCTGTTTTTT.

This clone has a handful of counts. This same CDR3 is encoded by further DNA sequences in the sample. The rearrangement links TRBV5-1 to TRBJ2-2; D call uncertain. CDR1 is SGHRS and CDR2 is YFSETQ in the germline V gene. Trimming took 0 bases from V and 6 from J, leaving 6 bases between them. The CDR3 runs to 13 residues. CDR3 in amino acids: CASSLEGPGELFF. Written as DNA, the CDR3 is TGCGCCAGCAGCTTGGAGGGCCCCGGGGAGCTGTTTTTT.

The rearrangement joins TRBV30 to TRBJ1-1; 9 bases are shared with TRBD1. V lost 2 bases and J lost 10; bases outside the gene matches: 5. The germline V gene encodes CDR1 GTSNPN and CDR2 SVGIG (reference sequence). This CDR3 is 12 amino acids long. The CDR3 is CAWSTRQGGAFF. The CDR3 DNA follows: TGTGCCTGGAGTACCAGACAGGGGGGAGCTTTCTTT.

The chain is built from TRBV29-1 and TRBJ2-3; D uncertain. CDR1 and CDR2 (germline): SQVTM, ANQGSEA. V was clipped by 2 bases and J by 4 bases, with 4 bases between them. The CDR3 runs 11 residues. The CDR3 protein is CSVEFSDTQYF. The CDR3, as DNA: TGCAGCGTTGAATTTTCAGATACGCAGTATTTT.

The V call is TRBV4-3, the J call TRBJ2-5; D is uncertain. In germline, CDR1 is LGHNA, CDR2 YSLEER. V lost 0 bases to trimming and J lost 2 bases, with 13 bases between them. The CDR3 is 16 residues long. For the CDR3, the DNA is TGCGCCAGCAGCCAAGACCGAACCCGGCAACAAGAGACCCAGTACTTC. It specifies CASSQDRTRQQETQYF.

The table lists this clone with many counts. The rearrangement joins TRBV7-9 to TRBJ1-1; D is unresolved. V was pared by 5 bases and J by 5 bases, with 15 bases between. CDR1 is SEHNR, CDR2 FQNEAQ, per germline (reference sequence). This CDR3 spans 14 amino acids. CDR3 in DNA: TGTGCCAGCAGCCATACGTCGGATGGGACTGAAGCTTTCTTT. The encoded protein is CASSHTSDGTEAFF.

This chain joins TRBV6-1 and TRBJ1-6; D gene ambiguous. There are 13 residues in the CDR3. CDR1 and CDR2 (germline): MNHNS, SASEGT. V lost 10 bases to trimming and J lost 9 bases, with 16 bases between them. CDR3 sequence (DNA): TGTGCCACCATCGACGTTATCAGTTCACCCCTCCACTTT. Translation: CATIDVISSPLHF.